This T cell receptor (beta chain) was recorded in a study of T-cell memory formation after mild COVID-19. The wider study: Largely donor-specific TCR clusters were found.

Using constant-segment primers, 5'RACE produced TCR alpha and TCR beta cDNA libraries carrying sample barcodes and UMIs. TCRdb ran MiXCR on the 5' RACE reads and lists one entry per CDR3 protein. The sample yields roughly 250,000 distinct CDR3 sequences, around 15% seen once. Trimming took 5 bases from V and 4 from J, leaving 8 bases between them. The CDR3 is made up of 12 amino acids. Germline V gene lookup returns CDR1 MNHEY and CDR2 SVGEGT. This clonotype has just a few counts. Its antigen remains unidentified. Regarding the study as a whole: The second-wave clones peaking on day 37 were not confirmed as SARS-CoV-2-specific. Pre-infection memory showed some responding clones, and this suggested that cross-reactive memory joined.

The TCR sequence derives from a man in his late teens or twenties who had mild COVID-19 (a few samples of this study predate the infection). Cell type and time point are not known. Source material: PBMCs or a T cell subset sorted from them (not recorded which). V is TRBV6-2 or TRBV6-3 and J is TRBJ1-1; D not certain. In DNA, the CDR3 is TGTGCCAGCAGTATCAGTCGCACTGAAGCTTTCTTT. Translation gives CASSISRTEAFF.